The clone carrying this T cell receptor (beta chain) was detected only a few times. TCRdb processed the 5' RACE reads anew with MiXCR; each CDR3 protein has one entry. The sample comprises under 250,000 distinct CDR3 sequences, roughly a tenth of which are singletons, and roughly a fifth rests with the top ten. These data come from a study of T-cell memory formation after mild COVID-19. Trimming removed 4 bases at V and 5 bases at J, with 13 bases between. Germline V CDR1 and CDR2: SGHRS, YFSETQ. The CDR3 contains 14 residues. The chain has TRBV5-1 and TRBJ2-1; perhaps D is TRBD1 or TRBD2 (5 bases each). The clonotype was recovered from a man between 18 and 35 years old who had mild COVID-19 (a few samples of this study predate the infection). Cell type and time point are not known. Sequencing input: PBMCs or a T cell subset sorted from them (not recorded which). The CDR3 protein is CASSARMGDNEQFF. The CDR3 region has the DNA TGCGCCAGCAGCGCTCGGATGGGGGACAATGAGCAGTTCTTC.